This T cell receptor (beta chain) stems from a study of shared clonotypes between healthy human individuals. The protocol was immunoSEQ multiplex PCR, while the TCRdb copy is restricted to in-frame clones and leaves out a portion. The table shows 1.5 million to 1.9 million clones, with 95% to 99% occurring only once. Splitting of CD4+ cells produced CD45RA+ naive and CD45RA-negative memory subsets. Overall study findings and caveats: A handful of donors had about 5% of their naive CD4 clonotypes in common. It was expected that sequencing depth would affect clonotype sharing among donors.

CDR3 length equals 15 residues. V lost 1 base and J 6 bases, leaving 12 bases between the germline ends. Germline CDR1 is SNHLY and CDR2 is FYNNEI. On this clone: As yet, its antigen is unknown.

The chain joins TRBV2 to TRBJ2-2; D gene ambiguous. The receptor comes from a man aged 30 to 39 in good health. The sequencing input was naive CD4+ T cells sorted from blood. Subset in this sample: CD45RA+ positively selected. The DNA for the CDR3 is TGTGCCAGCAGTGAAGTTGCCGGAATGTCCGGGGAGCTGTTTTTT. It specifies CASSEVAGMSGELFF.